This record looks at one T cell receptor (beta chain) sequence and its context. This clone turned up a few times. It lacks a known antigen. No base quality information exists; no much larger clone differs at one position. The cohort was made up of 666 healthy bone marrow donors. At the time of sampling, every cohort member was nominally healthy, though immune exposures that went unrecorded were likely present. The donor tested CMV seronegative, placing the donor among the 300 to 400 seronegative members of the cohort. A peripheral blood sample was provided by each donor, and peripheral blood mononuclear cells were used for TCR beta sequencing. Genomic DNA extraction from the blood cell samples was performed with the Qiagen DNeasy Blood Extraction Kit. Libraries were constructed by the immunoSEQ multiplex PCR assay. A mixture of 60 forward primers for TCR Vbeta segments and 13 reverse primers for TCR Jbeta segments was used in the multiplex PCR. The CDR3 region of rearranged TCR beta genes was amplified from genomic DNA by a multiplex PCR assay. On the Illumina HiSeq System, the amplified TCR beta libraries were sequenced as 87-base-pair reads. Per the source publication's procedure: Across the 640 or so repertoires, a later analysis counted 80 million or so unique TCR beta chains, around 11 million of which were shared by at least two donors. Raw reads were error-corrected and collapsed into unique sequences with a nearest-neighbor algorithm that merged closely related sequences to remove PCR and sequencing errors. To assign V, D and J gene segments, CDR3 sequences were aligned to IMGT reference sequences. For a sequence to be retained, a match of at least six nucleotides was required to both a V gene segment and a J gene segment. Rearrangements were classified as productive when the CDR3 lacked stop codons and remained in frame with V and J, and all other rearrangements were classified as non-productive. Following IMGT convention, CDR3 was defined as the stretch from the second conserved V-encoded cysteine to the conserved J-encoded phenylalanine. The earlier analysis of 550 to 650 of the donors excluded any sequence lacking an unambiguous match to a single V gene segment. An earlier analysis of about 590 of the donors classified V segments as functional when productive rearrangements were above 56.7% and as segregating when the standard deviation between donors was above 5%. A statistical classification framework was developed to diagnose cytomegalovirus status using the catalog of TCR beta chain sequences. V and J gene assignment, in a later analysis, came from comparing TCR nucleotide sequences with IMGT/GENE-DB human TR gene sequences. The TCRdist pipeline was used in a later analysis to assign CDR3 sequences and most-parsimonious VDJ recombination scenarios. In a later analysis, every TCR beta chain was defined by the combination of its CDR3 amino acid sequence and its V-gene family, and reads without a unique V-gene family were dropped. A later analysis removed several hundred highly shared, low-generation-probability nucleotide sequences to deal with suspected cross-contamination and a sequencing artifact. In a later analysis, a clonal expansion index was calculated for each public chain from normalized within-repertoire ranks of inferred template counts. A later analysis computed generation probabilities with a VDJ recombination model fitted to out-of-frame rearrangements, and checked the results against IGoR. In a later analysis, TCR-TCR, TCR-HLA and TCR-CMV co-occurrence was scored with hypergeometric tests, and a repertoire-size bias correction was applied to TCR pairs. To estimate false discovery rates, a later analysis permuted the HLA or CMV assignments 20 times. In a later analysis, co-occurring TCRs were grouped using DBSCAN, with TCRdist sequence similarity added in when clustering inside HLA-allele-positive subsets. Repertoires with fewer than 30,000 or more than 120,000 public chains were left out of co-occurrence clustering, as were five repertoires with anomalous nucleotide sharing. As stored in TCRdb, this immuneACCESS dataset retains in-frame rearrangements with V and J assigned. A fraction of the clones does not appear; measured against another copy, unresolved V genes explain less than half of the discrepancy, and the remainder lacks a known reason. V and J calls and clone size come straight from that table; D and trimming were deduced from the DNA. The sample profile shows about 150,000 clones; approximately 77% of them were found once. The ten largest clones capture more than 1.2% of the sample.

This specimen comes from a study of cytomegalovirus exposure and HLA in healthy donors (dated by TCRdb to 2016 to 2017). As for the study more broadly: In an earlier analysis of under 750 of the donors, about 260 Gb of sequence data and 90 million to 130 million unique TCR beta sequences from 150 million to 200 million T cells were reported. An early release that covered about 600 HLA-typed donors contained around 330 gigabases of sequencing data and tens of millions of unique TCR sequences. Of the approximately 400 genotyped donors, about 80% fell in the genetic ancestry cluster associated with self-reported Caucasian donors. The study was designed to test whether signatures of past pathogen exposure could be identified by cataloging public T cell receptors. The T cell repertoires of 666 subjects were profiled by immunosequencing and related to cytomegalovirus serostatus. A separate validation cohort of roughly 120 different subjects was used in addition to the roughly 670-subject first cohort. High-throughput TCR immunosequencing, statistical association of individual TCRs with disease status, and machine learning were combined to predict cytomegalovirus infection status. To study patterns of TCR occurrence, a later analysis re-analyzed previously published TCR beta repertoires from around 670 donors and added high-resolution HLA genotyping. The later analysis used no new phenotypic data to find candidate immune exposures, relying instead on TCR beta sequences and their occurrence across donors. An earlier analysis of around 580 of the donors used high-throughput TCR beta sequencing to judge whether each TCR beta V gene segment behaved as functional or pseudogenic. Alongside the repertoire data, information on donor age, sex, ethnicity and CMV serostatus was compiled. In a later genetic analysis, genome-wide SNP genotypes for about 65% of the roughly 670 donors were used, and that subset was treated as a discovery cohort. Every repertoire in the discovery cohort had been generated on one and the same sequencing platform. HLA typing covered class I and class II loci at four-digit resolution. The number of donors typed differed by locus, with 629-630 for A, B, C, DRB1 and DQB1, 522 for DQA1, nearly 610 for DPA1, and 450 to 480 for DPB1. Five DR-DQ haplotypes were treated as single units for association and clustering because of strong linkage in the cohort. On average, roughly 240,000 unique TCR beta nucleotide sequences were sequenced per donor among 398 genotyped donors of the cohort, with roughly 19% of those sequences being non-productive.

Overall study results and their limits: It was suggested by the authors that the approach could potentially be generalized to other disease states and immunological phenotypes. A few of the identified cytomegalovirus-associated TCR beta chains were confirmed in vitro to be specific for cytomegalovirus antigens. In both the original and validation cohorts, the classifier was reported to diagnose cytomegalovirus status with high specificity and sensitivity. Linkage disequilibrium might explain the correlated functional status among segregating V segments, but an unknown experimental factor could not be excluded. Strong co-occurrence of HLA alleles, especially DR and DQ, made assigning TCR associations to individual alleles difficult. V-gene and J-gene trimming of TCR beta chains was associated with a missense DCLRE1C variant in a later genetic analysis, and the association was replicated in an independent cohort. Most TCR sequences were observed very rarely across donors, whereas some public TCRs were present in many individuals. Specific HLA alleles were associated with 15,000 to 20,000 TCR beta sequences at a false discovery rate of 0.05 in a later analysis. A later analysis found that HLA-associated TCR beta chains were more clonally expanded and had lower generation probabilities than equally common non-associated chains. Some IMGT-functional V segments, including TRBV6-2 and TRBV6-3, could not be told apart with the 87-base-pair reads, so those segments were excluded. The earlier analysis of some 560 of the donors excluded some 15 rarely observed V segments, including chromosome 9 orphons, because counts were too low. The presence/absence analyses assumed that sequencing depth was roughly uniform across donors, and that assumption may not be true. Immune exposure information for the cohort was limited to CMV serostatus. A later genetic analysis reported fewer N-insertions in productive TCRs among donors in an Asian-associated ancestry cluster than the roughly 650-donor mean. According to a later analysis, parvovirus B19, influenza, CMV and Epstein-Barr virus appeared linked to several top co-occurrence clusters. In the study, 150 to 200 TCR beta chains were listed as associated with cytomegalovirus. An earlier analysis of approximately 540 of the donors showed that most TCR beta V segments appeared in productive rearrangements either about 90% or about 30% of the time, which broadly matched IMGT annotations. Because HLA typing was unavailable for some donors at each locus, only the typed subset was used in association tests. A cluster of highly shared sequence variants was judged likely to be a technical artifact of the sequencing pipeline. In a later analysis, the rate of TCR association differed among HLA loci, with DRB1 alleles having the most associated TCRs and HLA-C alleles having the fewest. According to a later analysis, most CMV-associated TCR beta chains appeared to be HLA-restricted, and the HLA associations seemed to be driven largely by CMV exposure. A further reported finding was that TCR beta sequences accurately predicted the HLA-A and HLA-B alleles for most subjects in the first cohort. In this cohort, only TCR beta chains were sequenced, and detectable features were limited by the absence of alpha or paired-chain data.

CDR1 is given as SQVTM and CDR2 as ANQGSEA, both from the germline V gene. Germline trimming amounts to 6 bases on V and 3 bases on J, with 8 as the count of junction bases outside the gene matches. From its cysteine to its phenylalanine, the CDR3 spans 15 amino acids. Only the CDR3 part of the read is kept: 45 bases, read in frame from the first base. Material for sequencing was PBMCs. This chain joins TRBV29-1 to TRBJ1-3, with 10 central nucleotides matching TRBD1. This TCR was sampled from a man aged 18 to 35 in good health and CMV-seronegative. CDR3 sequence: CSVARGTGVGNTIYF. Here is the DNA: TGCAGCGTGGCGCGAGGGACAGGGGTTGGAAACACCATATATTTT. The CDR3, completed at both ends by the reference TRBV29-1 and TRBJ1-3 genes, gives the full variable domain SAVISQKPSRDICQRGTSLTIQCQVDSQVTMMFWYRQQPGQSLTLIATANQGSEATYESGFVIDKFPISRPNLTFSTLTVSNMSPEDSSIYLCSVARGTGVGNTIYFGEGSWLTVV.